This entry is about one T cell receptor (beta chain). The sample is drawn from a study of shared clonotypes between healthy human individuals. There are 14 residues in the CDR3. With V trimmed by 5 bases and J by 3 bases, 8 bases remained unmatched. Germline CDR1 reads GTSNPN; CDR2 reads SVGIG (reference sequence). Using immunoSEQ multiplex PCR, the repertoire was profiled, and TCRdb retains in-frame clones only, with some absent. Of around 2.1 million clones in the sample, under 97% were seen once. V gene TRBV30 combines with J gene TRBJ2-7, with 9 bases lining up with TRBD2. The receptor was isolated from a man between 18 and 35 years old in good health. What was sequenced was naive CD4+ T cells sorted from blood. Subset noted: CD45RA+ positively selected. This CDR3 reads CAWGGTSRDYEQYF. Written as DNA, the CDR3 is TGTGCCTGGGGTGGGACTAGCAGGGACTACGAGCAGTACTTC. The full variable domain, its missing parts supplied by reference TRBV30 and TRBJ2-7, is SQTIHQWPATLVQPVGSPLSLECTVEGTSNPNLYWYRQAAGRGLQLLFYSVGIGQISSEVPQNLSASRPQDRQFILSSKKLLLSDSGFYLCAWGGTSRDYEQYFGPGTRLTVT.